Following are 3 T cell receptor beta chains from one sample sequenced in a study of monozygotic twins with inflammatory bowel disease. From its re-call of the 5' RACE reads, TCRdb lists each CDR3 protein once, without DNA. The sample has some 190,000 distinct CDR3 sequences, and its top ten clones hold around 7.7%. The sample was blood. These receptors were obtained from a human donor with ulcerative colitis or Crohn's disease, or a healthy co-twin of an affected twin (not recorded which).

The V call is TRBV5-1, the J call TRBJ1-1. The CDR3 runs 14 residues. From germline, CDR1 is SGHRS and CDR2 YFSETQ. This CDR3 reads CASSSMVGNTEAFF. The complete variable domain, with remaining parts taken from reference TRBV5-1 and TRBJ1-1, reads KAGVTQTPRYLIKTRGQQVTLSCSPISGHRSVSWYQQTPGQGLQFLFEYFSETQRNKGNFPGRFSGRQFSNSRSEMNVSTLELGDSALYLCASSSMVGNTEAFFGQGTRLTVV.

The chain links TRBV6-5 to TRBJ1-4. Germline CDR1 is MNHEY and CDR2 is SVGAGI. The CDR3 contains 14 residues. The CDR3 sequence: CASRYTATNEKLFF.

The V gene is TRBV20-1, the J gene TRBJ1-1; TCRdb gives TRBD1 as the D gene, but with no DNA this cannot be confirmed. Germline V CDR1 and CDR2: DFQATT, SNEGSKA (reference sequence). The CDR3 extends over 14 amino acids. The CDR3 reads CSARGPGPRSEAFF.